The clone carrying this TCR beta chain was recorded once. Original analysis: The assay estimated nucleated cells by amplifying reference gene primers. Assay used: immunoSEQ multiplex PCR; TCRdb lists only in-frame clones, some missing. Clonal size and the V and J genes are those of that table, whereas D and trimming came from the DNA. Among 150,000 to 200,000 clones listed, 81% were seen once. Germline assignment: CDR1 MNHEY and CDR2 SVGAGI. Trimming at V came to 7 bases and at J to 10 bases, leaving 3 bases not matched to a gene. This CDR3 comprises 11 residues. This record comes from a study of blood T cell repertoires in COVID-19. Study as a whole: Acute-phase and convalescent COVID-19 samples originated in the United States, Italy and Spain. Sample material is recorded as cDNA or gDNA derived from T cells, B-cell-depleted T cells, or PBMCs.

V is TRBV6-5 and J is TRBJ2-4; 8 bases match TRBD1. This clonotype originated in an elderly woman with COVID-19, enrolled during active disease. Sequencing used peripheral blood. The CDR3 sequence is CASTTGGIQYF. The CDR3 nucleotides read TGTGCCAGCACAACAGGGGGGATTCAGTACTTC.